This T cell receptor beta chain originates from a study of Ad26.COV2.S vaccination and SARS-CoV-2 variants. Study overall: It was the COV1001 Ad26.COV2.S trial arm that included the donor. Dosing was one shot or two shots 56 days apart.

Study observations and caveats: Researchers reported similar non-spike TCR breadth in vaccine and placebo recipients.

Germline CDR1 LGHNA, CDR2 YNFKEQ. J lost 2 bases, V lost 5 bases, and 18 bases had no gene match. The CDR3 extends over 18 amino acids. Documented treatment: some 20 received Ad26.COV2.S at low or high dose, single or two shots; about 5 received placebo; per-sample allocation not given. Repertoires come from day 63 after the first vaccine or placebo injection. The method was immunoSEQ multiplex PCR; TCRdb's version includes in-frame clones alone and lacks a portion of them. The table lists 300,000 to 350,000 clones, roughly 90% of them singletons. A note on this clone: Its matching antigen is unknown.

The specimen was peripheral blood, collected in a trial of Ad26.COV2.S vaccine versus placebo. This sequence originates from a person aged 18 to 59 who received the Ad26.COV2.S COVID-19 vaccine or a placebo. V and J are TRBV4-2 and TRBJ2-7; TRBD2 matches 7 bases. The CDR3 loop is CASSSQYQLAENPYEQYF. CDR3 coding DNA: TGTGCCAGCAGCTCACAGTACCAGCTAGCGGAAAACCCCTACGAGCAGTACTTC.